The clone carrying this T cell receptor (beta chain) appeared a few times. What it recognizes is unknown. The germline V gene has CDR1 DFQATT and CDR2 SNEGSKA (reference sequence). V was pared by 6 bases and J by 7 bases, with 10 bases between. This CDR3 is built from 10 residues. The TCRbeta library was prepared with unique molecular identifiers. Using its own MiXCR run on the PCR reads, TCRdb lists one record per CDR3 protein. The repertoire holds 84,000 or so distinct CDR3 sequences, with around 16% as singletons. The sample originates from a study of T-cell reconstitution after alpha-beta-depleted transplantation in children. Overall study results and limits: The main origin of T-cell counts and diversity one year after transplant was newly produced T cells. Some patients' high day-60 TCRbeta diversity was traced to surviving recipient T cells and thymic progenitors. The origin of alpha-beta T cells about two months after transplant was reportedly several hundred expanded graft clones.

The genes are TRBV20-1 and TRBJ2-7; possible D gene TRBD1, 5 bases. This TCR was sampled from a male patient aged 2 to 10 who had a stem cell transplant for acute lymphoblastic leukemia, so the T cells may come from the graft donor. The sequenced sample was PBMCs, mostly from graft donor cells, obtained 180 days after TCRalphabeta/CD19-depleted stem cell transplant. CDR3 nucleotide sequence: TGCAGTGCCAGGGAAGGAGAGCAGTACTTC. Translating it yields CSAREGEQYF.